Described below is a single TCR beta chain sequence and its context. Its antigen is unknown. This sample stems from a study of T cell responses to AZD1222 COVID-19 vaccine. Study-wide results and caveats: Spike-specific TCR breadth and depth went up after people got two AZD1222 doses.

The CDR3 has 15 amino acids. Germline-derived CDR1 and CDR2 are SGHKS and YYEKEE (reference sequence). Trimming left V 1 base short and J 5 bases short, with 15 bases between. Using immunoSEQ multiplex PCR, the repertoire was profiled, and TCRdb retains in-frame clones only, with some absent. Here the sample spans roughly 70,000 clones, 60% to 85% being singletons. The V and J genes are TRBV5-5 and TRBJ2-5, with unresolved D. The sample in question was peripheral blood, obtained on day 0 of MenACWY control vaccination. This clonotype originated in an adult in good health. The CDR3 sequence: CASSLSWNRRETQYF. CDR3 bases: TGTGCCAGCAGCTTGTCATGGAATCGTAGGGAGACCCAGTACTTC.